A single TCR beta chain is shown here with its context. The sample comes from a study of shared clonotypes between healthy human individuals. Clones were read by immunoSEQ multiplex PCR, and TCRdb kept only the in-frame ones, dropping some. Of some 2,500,000 clones in the sample, 92% were seen once. The CDR3 is 15 amino acids. From germline, CDR1 is GTSNPN and CDR2 SVGIG (reference sequence). This sequence was found in a young man in good health. Some clones in this sample may be carry-over from other donors' samples. This sequence joins TRBV30 and TRBJ2-5, with D tentatively TRBD1 (5 bases). TRBJ2-7 explains the end of the DNA better; the J call may be wrong. The material sequenced was naive CD4+ T cells from PBMCs. Subset in this sample: CD45RA+ positively selected. Written as DNA, the CDR3 is TGTGCCTGGAGTGTATGGGGCCAGGGCCCCTACGAGCAGTACTTC. This translates into CAWSVWGQGPYEQYF.